This entry features one T cell receptor beta chain sequence. Its target is not known. Germline V lookup: CDR1 LNHNV, CDR2 YYDKDF (reference sequence). V lost 5 bases and J 9 bases, leaving 16 bases between the germline ends. This CDR3 is 13 amino acids long. The data are from a study of T cells after yellow fever vaccination. For the study at large: It was SMART-Seq v4 Ultra Low Input that prepared the fractions with low cell numbers.

Study results and limitations: Reappearance after the booster was observed for most primary-vaccination clones (around 96% CD4, roughly 90% CD8).

For TCR, cDNA came from 5'RACE template switching, which added a universal primer site and UMIs. TCRdb redid the calling of the 5' RACE reads with MiXCR, one entry per CDR3 protein. The data contain 500,000 to 650,000 distinct CDR3 sequences, approximately 13% of them seen just once; the ten biggest clones take up 14% to 15%. The material sequenced was PBMCs, taken on the day of the yellow fever booster vaccination. This chain connects TRBV15 to TRBJ2-5, with D perhaps TRBD2 (6 bases). The sequence came from a man between 25 and 39 years old who received the YFV17D yellow fever vaccine. DNA of the CDR3: TGTGCCACCAGCCCTGACGGGAGTTTGGCCCAGTACTTC. Amino acids: CATSPDGSLAQYF.